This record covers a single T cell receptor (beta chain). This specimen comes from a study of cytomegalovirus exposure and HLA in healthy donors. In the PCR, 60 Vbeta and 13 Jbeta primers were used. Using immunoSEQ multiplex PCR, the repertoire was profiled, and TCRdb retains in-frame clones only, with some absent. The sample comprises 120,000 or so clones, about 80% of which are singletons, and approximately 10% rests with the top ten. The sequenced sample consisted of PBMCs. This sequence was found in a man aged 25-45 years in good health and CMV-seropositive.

The CDR3 loop is CASSRGHTRNTEAFF. The DNA for the CDR3 is TGCGCCAGCAGCAGGGGGCACACAAGAAACACTGAAGCTTTCTTT. The chain uses TRBV5-1 and TRBJ1-1; 7 nucleotides align to TRBD1. V lost 4 bases to trimming and J lost 2 bases; unmatched junction nucleotides: 8. The CDR3 is 15 residues long. CDR1 is SGHRS, CDR2 YFSETQ, per germline.